Each of the 16 T cell receptor beta chains below was sequenced from the same sample in a study of blood T cell repertoires in COVID-19. Measured with immunoSEQ multiplex PCR; TCRdb has only the in-frame clones, and not every one. The table records some 65,000 clones, around 85% of them present only once. The sequencing input was peripheral blood. These receptors originate from a man in his forties with COVID-19, enrolled during active disease.

A single count supports this clone. This chain joins TRBV9 and TRBJ1-2, with D unresolved. The CDR3 totals 13 residues. With 0 bases removed from V and 5 bases from J, the gap between germline ends came to 8 bases. Germline lookup yields CDR1 SGDLS and CDR2 YYNGEE. CDR3 region: CASSVVERYGYTF. CDR3 DNA sequence: TGTGCCAGCAGCGTAGTCGAGAGGTATGGCTACACCTTC.

The CDR3, as DNA: TGCGCCAGCAGCCGCGGACAGGGGTACACTGAAGCTTTCTTT. Protein: CASSRGQGYTEAFF. The gene calls are TRBV5-1 and TRBJ1-1; 9 nucleotides agree with TRBD1. The germline CDR1 and CDR2 sequences are SGHRS and YFSETQ. V was pared by 4 bases and J by 3 bases, with 4 bases of the junction left unmatched. The CDR3 has 14 amino acids.

This clone has a handful of counts. In DNA, the CDR3 is TGTGCCAGCAGTTACGAAGGGCGGGGAATGAACACTGAAGCTTTCTTT. It specifies CASSYEGRGMNTEAFF. The chain recombines TRBV6-2 or TRBV6-3 with TRBJ1-1; no reliable D call. The CDR3 loop spans 16 amino acids. V lost 2 bases, J lost 0 bases, and 13 bases lay in between. Germline lookup yields CDR1 MNHEY and CDR2 SVGEGT.

A single count supports this clone. This chain joins TRBV7-9 and TRBJ1-1, with TRBD1 matching 10 bases. Unmatched junction bases numbered 1, after V lost 3 bases and J lost 6 bases. The CDR3 length is 13 residues. The germline CDR1 and CDR2 sequences are SEHNR and FQNEAQ (reference sequence). This CDR3 reads CASSFGQGAEAFF. The CDR3 bases are TGTGCCAGCAGCTTCGGACAGGGGGCTGAAGCTTTCTTT. The full variable domain, rest sourced from reference TRBV7-9 and TRBJ1-1, is DTGVSQNPRHKITKRGQNVTFRCDPISEHNRLYWYRQTLGQGPEFLTYFQNEAQLEKSRLLSDRFSAERPKGSFSTLEIQRTEQGDSAMYLCASSFGQGAEAFFGQGTRLTVV.

The chain employs TRBV19 and TRBJ2-3, with a tentative D call TRBD2 (6 bases). This CDR3 has 14 amino acids. The germline gives CDR1 LNHDA, CDR2 SQIVND (reference sequence). The V and J ends lost 7 bases and 2 bases respectively, with 13 bases between them. DNA of the CDR3: TGTGCCAGTAAGGTAGCGGCGAACACAGATACGCAGTATTTT. Translation: CASKVAANTDTQYF.

This sequence joins TRBV3-1 (or the pseudogene TRBV3-2) and TRBJ2-1; D is possibly TRBD2 (7 bases). CDR1 LGHDT and CDR2 YNNKEL come from the germline V gene (reference sequence). The length of the CDR3 is 13 residues. V dropped 4 bases and J dropped 5 bases, with 9 bases sitting between them. The DNA for the CDR3 is TGTGCCAGCAGCCGAGGGGGGGACAATGAGCAGTTCTTC. It encodes CASSRGGDNEQFF.

J is TRBJ2-3 and V is TRBV5-5; D call uncertain. Germline V lookup: CDR1 SGHKS, CDR2 YYEKEE (reference sequence). The CDR3 spans 12 residues. Trimming took 1 base from V and 4 from J, leaving 4 bases between them. The DNA for the CDR3 is TGTGCCAGCAGCTTGCGTTCAGATACGCAGTATTTT. It encodes CASSLRSDTQYF. The full variable domain, its missing parts supplied by reference TRBV5-5 and TRBJ2-3, is DAGVTQSPTHLIKTRGQQVTLRCSPISGHKSVSWYQQVLGQGPQFIFQYYEKEERGRGNFPDRFSARQFPNYSSELNVNALLLGDSALYLCASSLRSDTQYFGPGTRLTVL.

The V call is TRBV5-8, the J call TRBJ2-5; D is unresolved. Germline-derived CDR1 and CDR2 are SGHTS and YDEGEE. Trimming shortened V by 0 bases and J by 5 bases, and 17 bases separated the two germline ends. CDR3 length: 16 residues. The CDR3 bases are TGTGCCAGCAGCTTGGAGGTGACTCCAGAATGGGAGACCCAGTACTTC. It is translated as CASSLEVTPEWETQYF.

The chain has TRBV5-4 and TRBJ2-3; 14 nucleotides align to TRBD2. Germline CDR1 reads SGHNT; CDR2 reads YYREEE (reference sequence). The CDR3 consists of 15 residues. V was clipped by 4 bases and J by 5 bases; unmatched bases: 3. The CDR3 sequence: CASSDGTSGGDTQYF. The DNA for the CDR3 is TGTGCCAGCAGCGACGGGACTAGCGGGGGAGATACGCAGTATTTT.

Details on this clone: The junction and the germline gene differ at one end; a read error may be behind it. The chain carries TRBV6-1 and TRBJ2-7, with 9 bases fitting TRBD1. Germline V gene lookup returns CDR1 MNHNS and CDR2 SASEGT. The CDR3 is made up of 14 amino acids. The CDR3 sequence is CASSEGQGLYEQYF. The CDR3 DNA reads as TGTGCCAGCAGCGAAGGACAGGGGTTATACGAGCAGTACTTC.

The chain links TRBV19 to TRBJ1-3, with D possibly matching TRBD1 (6 bases). Germline loops: CDR1 LNHDA, CDR2 SQIVND (reference sequence). The CDR3 contains 15 residues. Trimming stripped 7 bases from V and 4 bases from J, with 17 bases between. For the CDR3, the DNA is TGTGCCAGTAACCCGGCCGGGGGGCAGGGAAACACCATATATTTT. Translating it yields CASNPAGGQGNTIYF.

This chain links TRBV28 with TRBJ1-3, with D possibly matching TRBD1 (5 bases). CDR3 length: 15 residues. V was trimmed by 3 bases and J by 1 base, leaving 10 bases between them. Germline CDR1 and CDR2: MDHEN and SYDVKM. CDR3: CASSLGGRSGNTIYF. DNA of the CDR3: TGTGCCAGCAGTTTGGGGGGACGATCTGGAAACACCATATATTTT.

The rearrangement uses TRBV5-4 and TRBJ1-1, with D possibly TRBD1 on 6 matching bases. The CDR3 sequence is 13 residues long. Trimming took 1 base from V and 8 from J, leaving 12 bases between them. Germline-derived CDR1 and CDR2 are SGHNT and YYREEE (reference sequence). CDR3 DNA: TGTGCCAGCAGCTTGACTCGACAGGACGAAGCTTTCTTT. This translates into CASSLTRQDEAFF.

V gene TRBV10-3 combines with J gene TRBJ1-3, with D possibly matching TRBD1 (5 bases). The CDR3 contains 14 residues. Germline V gives CDR1 ENHRY, CDR2 SYGVKD. The V gene lost 6 bases and the J gene lost 2 bases, with 11 bases spanning the gap. The CDR3 region has the DNA TGTGCCATCAGGTCCTCAGGGACTGGAAACACCATATATTTT. Translation: CAIRSSGTGNTIYF.

The gene calls are TRBV5-1 and TRBJ2-3, with a tentative D call TRBD1 (6 bases). Trimming stripped 4 bases from V and 7 bases from J, with 22 bases between. CDR3 length: 16 amino acids. Per germline, CDR1 SGHRS and CDR2 YFSETQ. The CDR3 here is CASSPRGGSATNTQYF. The DNA of the CDR3 is TGCGCCAGCAGCCCCCGAGGGGGTTCCGCGACGAATACGCAGTATTTT.

V usage is TRBV10-1 and J usage is TRBJ2-7, with TRBD2 matching 13 bases. V shed 6 bases, J shed 5 bases, and the junction held 10 bases outside the gene matches. The CDR3 covers 16 residues. In germline, CDR1 is WNHNN, CDR2 SYGVQD (reference sequence). The CDR3 DNA reads as TGCGCCAGCAGCCAAAGACTAGCGGGGGGCCGAGACGAGCAGTACTTC. It yields the protein CASSQRLAGGRDEQYF.